The table lists the clone carrying this T cell receptor beta chain with many counts. TCRdb used MiXCR to reprocess the reads, holding one entry per CDR3 protein. In the table there are a few hundred thousand distinct CDR3 sequences, 8% to 10% of which are singletons. This sample was included in a study of T cell repertoires in cytomegalovirus infection. In the study overall: It was the public TCR beta signatures that indicated both CMV infection and matching HLA type.

J was trimmed by 7 bases and V by 3 bases; bases with no gene match: 6. CDR3 length: 16 residues. The germline V gene encodes CDR1 MNHEY and CDR2 SVGEGT. The TCR comes from a human donor in good health (CMV status not recorded). Some clones in this sample may be carry-over from other donors' samples. J is TRBJ2-1 and V is TRBV6-2 or TRBV6-3; the match to TRBD2 covers 13 bases. The sequencing input was PBMCs. The DNA of the CDR3 is TGTGCCAGCAGTTATAGGGGGACTAGCGGGAATAATGAGCAGTTCTTC. As protein: CASSYRGTSGNNEQFF.